Listed below are T cell receptor beta chains from one sample, sequenced in a study of cytomegalovirus exposure and HLA in healthy donors. Using immunoSEQ multiplex PCR, the repertoire was profiled, and TCRdb retains in-frame clones only, with some absent. The profile shows approximately 60,000 clones, approximately 95% of them singletons. Sequencing was done on a sample of PBMCs. The receptors were gathered from a woman aged 18-29 years in good health and CMV-seropositive. Each CDR3 is given without its conserved first and last residue. Each record gives: J gene, D gene, V gene, CDR3 protein. D genes are given only for firm matches.

TRBJ1-1 | . | TRBV18 | ASSPGGGVNTEAF
TRBJ1-1 | TRBD1 | TRBV6-1 | ASSDRDRPLKAF
TRBJ2-7 | TRBD1 | TRBV4-1 | ASSQEVARGLPYEQY
TRBJ2-7 | TRBD1 | TRBV11-2 | ASTNTGTGLYEQY
TRBJ2-5 | . | TRBV7-9 | ASSFPTSGGQETQY
TRBJ1-1 | . | TRBV6-5 | ASSYGVGGNTEAF
TRBJ2-7 | . | TRBV5-4 | ASSITGAYEQY
TRBJ2-5 | . | TRBV21-1 | ASSKVSPPSGIGTQY
TRBJ1-5 | . | TRBV28 | ASSLAGGSNQPQH
TRBJ2-1 | . | TRBV6-4 | ASSAEQGLYNEQF
TRBJ1-1 | . | TRBV23-1 | ASSRGGTEAF
TRBJ2-7 | TRBD2 | TRBV6-5 | ASTTGGAYEQY
TRBJ2-3 | . | TRBV11-3 | ASSLESDTQY
TRBJ1-5 | . | TRBV19 | ASSALRGGNQPQH
TRBJ1-5 | TRBD1 | TRBV7-2 | ASSLVRAGGQPQH
TRBJ2-7 | TRBD2 | TRBV28 | ASSLGLAGTYEQY
TRBJ2-6 | TRBD1 | TRBV19 | ASSRTGGSSGANVLT
TRBJ2-7 | . | TRBV30 | AWSEDSLYEQY
TRBJ1-1 | . | TRBV27 | ASRRNAEAF
TRBJ2-1 | TRBD1 | TRBV18 | ASSWGQGALNEQF
TRBJ2-1 | TRBD2 | TRBV14 | ASSPLAGVGSEQF
TRBJ2-3 | TRBD2 | TRBV9 | ASSGTSGTDTQY
TRBJ2-3 | TRBD2 | TRBV7-9 | ASSFTAGGATDTQY
TRBJ1-4 | TRBD1 | TRBV6-8 | ASGLDRQGKVGKLF
TRBJ2-2 | . | TRBV5-6 | ASSFQGNTGELF
TRBJ2-7 | TRBD2 | TRBV30 | AWRALAGEQY
TRBJ1-4 | . | TRBV9 | ASSAAGATNEKLF
TRBJ1-3 | . | TRBV19 | ASSIPGTGAGNTIY
TRBJ1-1 | TRBD1 | TRBV7-2 | ASSHRDSRH
TRBJ2-3 | TRBD2 | TRBV7-9 | ASSRGLAGGITQY
TRBJ1-5 | . | TRBV19 | ASSRLGEGQPQH
TRBJ1-2 | TRBD1 | TRBV10-1 | ASSKNRGQMIANYGYT
TRBJ2-1 | TRBD2 | TRBV19 | ASSIGSFAGVGFYNEQF
TRBJ1-4 | . | TRBV11-2 | ASSLDISGVSEKLF
TRBJ2-7 | . | TRBV11-2 | ASSLMPAGNYEQY
TRBJ2-6 | . | TRBV7-3 | ASSLEGAGANVLT
TRBJ1-5 | . | TRBV19 | ASSPSGVRSNQPQH
TRBJ2-3 | . | TRBV10-1 | ASSDTRKRFSSTDTQY
TRBJ2-7 | TRBD1 | TRBV5-1 | ASSQRTGGDYEQY
TRBJ2-1 | . | TRBV11-1 | ASSTGTQGRDEQF
TRBJ2-5 | . | TRBV5-4 | ATSLPGETQY
TRBJ1-3 | . | TRBV19 | ASQHEPSGNTIY
TRBJ1-1 | . | TRBV2 | ASSDSQGGNTEAF
TRBJ1-3 | TRBD1 | TRBV6-1 | ASSAQLQGSGNTIY
TRBJ2-7 | . | TRBV7-9 | ASSPPTGSYEQY
TRBJ2-5 | . | TRBV28 | ASSSSDRETQY